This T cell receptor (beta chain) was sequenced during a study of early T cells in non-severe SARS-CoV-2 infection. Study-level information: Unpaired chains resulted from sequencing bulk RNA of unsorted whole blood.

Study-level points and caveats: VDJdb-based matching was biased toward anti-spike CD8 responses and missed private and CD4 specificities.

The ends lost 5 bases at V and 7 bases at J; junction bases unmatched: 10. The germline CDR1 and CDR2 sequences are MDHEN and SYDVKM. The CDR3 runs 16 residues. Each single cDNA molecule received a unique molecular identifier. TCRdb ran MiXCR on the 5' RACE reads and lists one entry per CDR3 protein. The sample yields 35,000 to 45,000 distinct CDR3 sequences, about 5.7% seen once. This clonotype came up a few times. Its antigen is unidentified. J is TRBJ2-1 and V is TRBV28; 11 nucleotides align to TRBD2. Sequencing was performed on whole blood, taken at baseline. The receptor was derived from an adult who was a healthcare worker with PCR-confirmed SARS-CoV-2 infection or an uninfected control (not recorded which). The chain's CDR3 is CASSHFETSGRNEQFF. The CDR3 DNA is TGTGCCAGCAGTCACTTTGAAACTAGCGGGAGAAATGAGCAGTTCTTC.